This is a list of T cell receptor beta chains from one sample in a study of blood T cell repertoires in COVID-19. This table comes from immunoSEQ multiplex PCR, and its TCRdb copy is limited to in-frame clones, with some not included. The data contain over 300,000 clones, 87% of them singletons. Sequenced: PBMCs or T cells enriched from blood (not recorded which). The source is a woman in her 30s who had recovered from COVID-19. The CDR3 runs from the conserved cysteine through the conserved F or W. The order of the fields is J gene, D gene, V gene, clone size, CDR3 protein, CDR3 DNA. D genes are given only for firm matches. Clone sizes are given selectively: once, few, many, or a class where the clone is expanded.

TRBJ2-6	TRBD1	TRBV5-1	-	CASSWTGERSNVLTF	TGCGCCAGCAGCTGGACAGGCGAGAGGAGCAACGTCCTGACTTTC
TRBJ1-6	-	TRBV19	-	CASSIEAGMVPLHF	TGTGCCAGTAGTATTGAGGCAGGGATGGTTCCCCTCCACTTT
TRBJ1-5	-	TRBV6-5	-	CAGSLQGPGQPQHF	TGTGCCGGCAGTCTACAGGGCCCCGGTCAGCCCCAGCATTTT
TRBJ2-3	-	TRBV3-1/TRBV3-2	-	CASSQDPGTDTQYF	TGTGCCAGCAGCCAAGATCCGGGGACAGATACGCAGTATTTT
TRBJ1-5	TRBD1	TRBV7-2	-	CASSLGTGLSQPQHF	TGTGCCAGCAGCTTAGGGACAGGGTTAAGTCAGCCCCAGCATTTT
TRBJ1-1	-	TRBV12-3/TRBV12-4	-	CASSLTRNTEAFF	TGTGCCAGCAGTTTAACGCGGAACACTGAAGCTTTCTTT
TRBJ1-1	TRBD1	TRBV2	-	CATRTGMNTEAFF	TGTGCCACCCGGACAGGAATGAACACTGAAGCTTTCTTT
TRBJ2-7	-	TRBV7-9	-	CASSPLGDEQYF	TGTGCCAGCTCCCCCCTGGGAGACGAGCAGTACTTC
TRBJ1-2	-	TRBV27	-	CASSLSIGHTYGYTF	TGTGCCAGCAGTTTATCGATTGGACATACCTATGGCTACACCTTC
TRBJ1-2	TRBD1	TRBV5-4	-	CASSLSTGAKVGYGYTF	TGTGCCAGCAGCTTGAGCACAGGGGCTAAAGTCGGCTATGGCTACACCTTC
TRBJ1-1	TRBD1	TRBV6-5	-	CASSYSGQGGTEAFF	TGTGCCAGCAGTTACTCGGGACAGGGTGGCACTGAAGCTTTCTTT
TRBJ2-3	TRBD1	TRBV29-1	-	CSVGQGQTDTQYF	TGCAGCGTGGGACAGGGGCAGACAGATACGCAGTATTTT
TRBJ2-1	TRBD1	TRBV4-3	-	CASALTGSSYNEQFF	TGCGCCAGCGCCTTGACAGGGAGCTCCTACAATGAGCAGTTCTTC
TRBJ1-2	-	TRBV27	-	CASSVTETYGYTF	TGTGCCAGCAGTGTGACAGAGACCTATGGCTACACCTTC
TRBJ1-2	TRBD1	TRBV11-3	-	CASSLGTGVYGYTF	TGTGCCAGCAGCTTAGGGACAGGGGTCTATGGCTACACCTTC
TRBJ2-7	TRBD1	TRBV7-9	-	CASSLARQGAYEQYF	TGTGCCAGCAGCTTAGCAAGACAGGGGGCCTACGAGCAGTACTTC
TRBJ1-1	-	TRBV4-3	-	CASSKDTKNTEAFF	TGCGCCAGCAGCAAGGACACGAAGAACACTGAAGCTTTCTTT
TRBJ1-5	-	TRBV27	-	CASRTGNPGPQHF	TGTGCCAGCAGAACCGGGAACCCGGGGCCCCAGCATTTT
TRBJ2-1	-	TRBV7-2	-	CASSFLGASYNEQFF	TGTGCCAGCAGCTTCCTAGGAGCCTCGTACAATGAGCAGTTCTTC
TRBJ1-1	-	TRBV19	-	CASSIDGRKGTEAFF	TGTGCCAGTAGTATAGATGGGAGGAAGGGCACTGAAGCTTTCTTT
TRBJ1-1	TRBD1	TRBV7-3	-	CASSMGQGNTEAFF	TGTGCCAGCAGCATGGGACAGGGGAACACTGAAGCTTTCTTT
TRBJ1-1	-	TRBV5-4	-	CASSPTGDTEAFF	TGTGCCAGCAGCCCCACGGGGGACACTGAAGCTTTCTTT
TRBJ1-4	-	TRBV18	-	CASSPEQVGGKLFF	TGTGCCAGCTCACCTGAACAGGTCGGAGGGAAACTGTTTTTT
TRBJ2-5	TRBD2	TRBV7-6	-	CASSSRTSGDPLQTQYF	TGTGCCAGCAGCTCCAGGACTAGCGGGGACCCACTGCAGACCCAGTACTTC
TRBJ2-1	-	TRBV20-1	-	CSASQRDTSLIYNEQFF	TGCAGTGCTAGTCAAAGGGACACGAGCCTGATATACAATGAGCAGTTCTTC
TRBJ1-1	-	TRBV16	-	CASSRTTGYTEAFF	TGTGCCAGCAGCCGAACTACAGGGTACACTGAAGCTTTCTTT
TRBJ1-2	-	TRBV5-1	once	CASSLEGVGYTF	TGCGCCAGCAGCTTGGAAGGGGTCGGCTACACCTTC
TRBJ1-5	TRBD1	TRBV2	-	CASSAGVGQGHYSNQPQHF	TGTGCCAGCAGTGCAGGCGTGGGACAGGGACACTATAGCAATCAGCCCCAGCATTTT
TRBJ1-1	-	TRBV5-4	-	CASSGAGGKPVRMNTEAFF	TGTGCCAGCAGCGGGGCTGGGGGCAAACCGGTACGGATGAACACTGAAGCTTTCTTT
TRBJ1-2	TRBD1	TRBV30	-	CAWIDPQGRQANYGYTF	TGTGCCTGGATCGACCCACAGGGGAGGCAAGCTAACTATGGCTACACCTTC
TRBJ1-2	-	TRBV3-1/TRBV3-2	-	CASSQGPDDGYTF	TGTGCCAGCAGCCAGGGGCCGGACGATGGCTACACCTTC